This T cell receptor (delta chain) originates from a study of Vδ1+ human thymocytes (dated by TCRdb to 2016 to 2019). With regard to the full study: mRNA-level TRG and TRD CDR3 repertoires of highly purified Vdelta1+ thymocytes from young children were characterised as a data resource. Validation of the multiplex-based CDR3 amplicon strategy against 5'RACE-based CDR3 amplicon generation methods had been performed previously.

Thymic samples were depleted of alphabeta T cells, then CD3+ TCRVdelta1+ TCRVdelta2- thymocytes were FACS-sorted. Sorted Vdelta1+ thymocyte purity ranged from roughly 98% to 99.6%. Thymic specimens came from about 8 paediatric patients undergoing corrective cardiac surgery, aged from about 5 days to 17 months. After the thymic tissue was dispersed, mononuclear cells were isolated using a Histopaque-1077 density gradient. The staining antibodies were anti-TCRVdelta1 clone TS8.2, anti-TCRVdelta2 clone B6, anti-CD3 clone HIT3a and anti-TCRalphabeta clone IP26. General findings and caveats noted by the study authors: No clustering by age or sex was observed, so analyses did not stratify donors by these variables. Because unexpected Vdelta2 sequences could lead to misinterpretation of bulk repertoire data, the authors recommended using highly purified populations and validating at the single-cell level. Thymic TRG and TRD repertoires appeared highly polyclonal with Gaussian CDR3 length distributions, unlike oligoclonal peripheral blood repertoires. About 18% of thymic TRD sequences were found to be Vdelta2 (and few were Vdelta3) despite high sort purity, in contrast to peripheral blood Vdelta1+ controls. Donors shared many TRG clonotypes (up to roughly 6.9x10^3), but TRD repertoires were essentially private, with at most 130 shared.

RNA was extracted with the RNeasy mini kit and reverse transcribed using Superscript III. To generate the CDR3 amplicons, a multiplex PCR was run using pooled V-gene forward primers together with a constant-region reverse primer that carried Illumina adaptor overhangs. Amplicons were gel-purified, then indexed with Nextera index primers over approximately 8 extra PCR cycles and purified with AMPure XP beads. Sequencing of libraries was performed on an Illumina MiSeq using paired-end 250 bp reads, dual indexing and a roughly 20% PhiX spike-in. Concerning the study's data processing: Reads were quality checked with FastQC, and TRG read pairs were merged with ea-utils fastq-join. Annotation of sequences was performed with IMGT/HighV-QUEST, only productive sequences with unambiguous V-gene assignment were retained, and clonotypes were defined by identical CDR3 sequence. For downstream analysis, VDJtools 1.1.1, tcR 2.2.3, Treemap and vegan Shannon diversity in R 3.4.4 were used. TCRdb called clones from the public reads with CATT, and repeated DNA sequences were later combined into one row. TCRdb's processing, not the authors', yielded these V and J calls. This sample has 20,000 to 25,000 delta-chain clones in its table, and 29% of those were observed once. Roughly 1.5% of the sample goes to the ten largest clones.

Turning to this clone: Its antigen specificity is not known. No much larger clone is present one base from it, and per-base qualities are unavailable.

The germline V gene yields TSWWSYY for CDR1 and QGS for CDR2. Trimming leaves V shorter by 0 bases and J shorter by 2 bases, with the junction holding 18 bases beyond the gene matches. The CDR3 sequence holds 20 residues, the cysteine and phenylalanine included. Only the CDR3 DNA is retained, 60 bases long and in frame from the first base. The material sequenced was Vdelta1+ gamma-delta thymocytes from the thymus. The cell subset or site tag for this specimen amounts to: FACS-sorted CD3+ TCRalphabeta- TCRVdelta1+ TCRVdelta2- thymocytes. The sequence joins TRDV1 to TRDJ1, with TRDD3 matching 7 junction bases. The TCR was taken from a boy under three years old who had congenital heart surgery. Here is the DNA: TGTGCTCTTGGGGAACTCTCAATCCTAGCCGGGGGATCTCTTACCGATAAACTCATCTTT. Translation gives CALGELSILAGGSLTDKLIF.